The present TCR beta chain was sequenced within a study of radiotherapy plus CTLA-4 blockade in lung cancer. Study background: Objective response rate was 15% to 20%; disease control rate, 31%. General study points: The best predictor of response was reported to be early blood T cell clone dynamics, with interferon-beta.

The CDR3 is made up of 15 amino acids. The germline V and J ends were trimmed by 1 base and 3 bases, with 10 bases remaining between them. Germline assignment: CDR1 SGHTA and CDR2 FQGNSA. Sequenced by immunoSEQ multiplex PCR; TCRdb stores in-frame clones only, minus some. Of about 97,000 clones in the sample, about four fifths were seen once. With respect to this clone: What it binds is unknown.

The gene calls are TRBV7-2 and TRBJ1-5; D not resolved. This material consisted of peripheral blood, taken from a patient treated with radiotherapy plus ipilimumab. The TCR originated in a human donor with non-small cell lung cancer who had a partial response to radiotherapy plus ipilimumab. Some clones in this sample may be carry-over from other donors' samples. CDR3 in amino acids: CASSLEVQSNQPQHF. For the CDR3, the DNA is TGTGCCAGCAGCTTAGAAGTACAGTCCAATCAGCCCCAGCATTTT.